This T cell receptor (beta chain) is from a study of early T cells in non-severe SARS-CoV-2 infection. Study at large: Chains were unpaired, as sequencing was done on bulk RNA from unsorted whole blood. Study-wide results and caveats: Lookups in VDJdb leaned toward anti-spike CD8 responses and missed private and CD4 specificities.

The V end lost 2 bases, the J end lost 2 bases, and 5 bases lay between the germline ends. Germline V gene data show CDR1 as SGHTA and CDR2 as FQGNSA. The CDR3 spans 13 residues. The TCR library protocol attached unique molecular identifiers to the individual cDNA molecules. TCRdb re-called the 5' RACE reads through MiXCR, storing one row per CDR3 protein. Of around 64,000 distinct CDR3 sequences listed, 10% to 15% were seen once; the top ten hold less than 7%. In the case of this clonotype: Its antigen remains unidentified.

Sequencing used whole blood. This TCR was recovered from an adult who was a healthcare worker with PCR-confirmed SARS-CoV-2 infection or an uninfected control (not recorded which). This rearrangement joins TRBV7-2 to TRBJ2-3; D unresolved. The chain's CDR3 is CASSLTNTDTQYF. In DNA form, the CDR3 reads TGTGCCAGCAGCTTAACTAACACAGATACGCAGTATTTT.